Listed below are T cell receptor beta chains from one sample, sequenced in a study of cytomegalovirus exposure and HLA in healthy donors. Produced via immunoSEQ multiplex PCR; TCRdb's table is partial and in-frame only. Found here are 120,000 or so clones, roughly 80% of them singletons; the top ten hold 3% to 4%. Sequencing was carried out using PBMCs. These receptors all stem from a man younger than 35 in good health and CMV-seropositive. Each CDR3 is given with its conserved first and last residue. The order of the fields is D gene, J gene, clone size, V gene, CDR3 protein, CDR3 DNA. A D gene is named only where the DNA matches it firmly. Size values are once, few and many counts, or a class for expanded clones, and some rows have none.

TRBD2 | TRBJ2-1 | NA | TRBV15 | CATAIGLAGVWEQFF | TGTGCCACCGCTATCGGACTAGCGGGAGTCTGGGAGCAGTTCTTC
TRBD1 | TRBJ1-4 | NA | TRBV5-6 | CASSPTGGEKLFF | TGTGCCAGCAGCCCTACAGGGGGTGAAAAACTGTTTTTT
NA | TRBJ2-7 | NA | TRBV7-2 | CASSLGPPVAYEQYF | TGTGCCAGCAGCTTAGGTCCCCCGGTTGCCTACGAGCAGTACTTC
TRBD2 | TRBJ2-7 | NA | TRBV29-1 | CSVVLAVMYEQYF | TGCAGCGTCGTACTAGCGGTGATGTACGAGCAGTACTTC
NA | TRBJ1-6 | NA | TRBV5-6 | CASSLLNSPLHF | TGTGCCAGCAGCTTGTTAAATTCACCCCTCCACTTT
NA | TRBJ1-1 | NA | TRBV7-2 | CASSLRAGTEAFF | TGTGCCAGCAGCTTGAGGGCGGGGACTGAAGCTTTCTTT
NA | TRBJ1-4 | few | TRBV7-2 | CASSRGRAGEKLFF | TGTGCCAGCAGCAGGGGTAGGGCTGGCGAAAAACTGTTTTTT
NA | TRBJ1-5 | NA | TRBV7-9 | CASSSGPVRPQHF | TGTGCCAGCAGCTCAGGCCCGGTGAGGCCCCAGCATTTT
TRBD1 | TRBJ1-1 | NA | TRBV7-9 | CATEGQVRPMNTEAFF | TGTGCCACGGAGGGACAGGTACGACCCATGAACACTGAAGCTTTCTTT
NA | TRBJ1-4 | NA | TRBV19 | CASSITGQGIEKLFF | TGTGCCAGTAGTATAACCGGCCAGGGGATCGAAAAACTGTTTTTT
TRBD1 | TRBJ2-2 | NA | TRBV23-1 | CASPETGHTGELFF | TGCGCCAGCCCCGAGACAGGGCACACCGGGGAGCTGTTTTTT
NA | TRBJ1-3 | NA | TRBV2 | CASSAVAGNTIYF | TGTGCCAGCAGTGCCGTAGCTGGAAACACCATATATTTT
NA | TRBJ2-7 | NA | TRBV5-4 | CASSYWDTAYEQYF | TGTGCCAGCAGCTACTGGGACACAGCCTACGAGCAGTACTTC
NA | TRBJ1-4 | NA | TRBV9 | CASSNDDRLDEKLFF | TGTGCCAGCAGCAATGATGACAGGTTAGATGAAAAACTGTTTTTT
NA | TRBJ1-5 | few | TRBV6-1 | CASSESQPQHF | TGTGCCAGCAGTGAGAGCCAGCCCCAGCATTTT
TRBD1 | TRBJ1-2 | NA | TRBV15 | CATSRGTGVRPGDF | TGTGCCACCAGCAGAGGGACAGGGGTGCGGCCCGGGGACTTC
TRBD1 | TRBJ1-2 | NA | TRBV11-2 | CASSLQGQGGYTF | TGTGCCAGCAGCCTACAGGGACAGGGGGGCTACACCTTC
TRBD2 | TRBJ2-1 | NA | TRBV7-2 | CASSLYVAGNNEQFF | TGTGCCAGCAGCTTATACGTAGCGGGAAACAATGAGCAGTTCTTC
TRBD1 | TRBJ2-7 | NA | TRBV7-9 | CASSRTGGKLWDEQYF | TGTGCCAGCAGCCGGACAGGGGGCAAGCTTTGGGACGAGCAGTACTTC
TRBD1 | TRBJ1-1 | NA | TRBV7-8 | CASSLGWGQGAGDTEAFF | TGTGCCAGCAGCTTAGGGTGGGGACAGGGGGCCGGGGACACTGAAGCTTTCTTT
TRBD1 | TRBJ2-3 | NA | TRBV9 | CASSAQTGGVDTQYF | TGTGCCAGCAGCGCACAAACAGGGGGCGTAGATACGCAGTATTTT
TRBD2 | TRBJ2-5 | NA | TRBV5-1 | CASSGGVVSETQYF | TGCGCCAGCAGCGGGGGGGTAGTATCAGAGACCCAGTACTTC
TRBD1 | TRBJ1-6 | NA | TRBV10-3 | CAISADRDSPLHF | TGTGCCATCAGTGCAGACAGGGATTCACCCCTCCACTTT
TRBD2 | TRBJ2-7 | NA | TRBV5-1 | CASSLIGGRASSYEQYF | TGCGCCAGCAGCTTGATAGGCGGGAGGGCCTCTTCCTACGAGCAGTACTTC
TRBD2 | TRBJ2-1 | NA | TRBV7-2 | CASSLIEGLATNNEQFF | TGTGCCAGCAGCTTAATAGAGGGACTAGCGACAAACAATGAGCAGTTCTTC
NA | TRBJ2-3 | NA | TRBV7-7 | CASSSGGPDTQYF | TGTGCTAGCAGCTCAGGGGGGCCAGATACGCAGTATTTT
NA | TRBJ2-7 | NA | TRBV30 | CAWSGNPQGREQYF | TGTGCCTGGAGTGGAAATCCACAGGGTCGCGAGCAGTACTTC
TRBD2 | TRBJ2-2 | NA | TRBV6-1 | CASSATLAGGHTGELFF | TGTGCCAGCAGTGCCACACTAGCGGGGGGGCACACCGGGGAGCTGTTTTTT
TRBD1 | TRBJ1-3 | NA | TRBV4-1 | CASSQDQKKRGRGGNTIYF | TGCGCCAGCAGCCAAGACCAGAAAAAGAGGGGGCGCGGTGGAAACACCATATATTTT
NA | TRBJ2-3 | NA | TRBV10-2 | CASARGADTQYF | TGCGCCAGCGCCAGGGGGGCAGATACGCAGTATTTT
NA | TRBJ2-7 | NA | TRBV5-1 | CASSERGTDEQYF | TGCGCCAGCAGCGAACGCGGGACCGACGAGCAGTACTTC
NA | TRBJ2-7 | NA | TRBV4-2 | CASSHMDSTYEQYF | TGTGCCAGCAGCCACATGGACAGTACCTACGAGCAGTACTTC
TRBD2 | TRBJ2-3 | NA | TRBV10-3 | CATNSGGALDTQYF | TGTGCCACCAATAGCGGGGGGGCCTTAGATACGCAGTATTTT
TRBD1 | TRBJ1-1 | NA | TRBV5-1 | CASSRQGEGDTEAFF | TGCGCCAGCAGCCGACAGGGGGAAGGGGACACTGAAGCTTTCTTT
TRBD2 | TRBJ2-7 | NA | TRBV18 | CASSLGTSSSYEQYF | TGTGCCAGCTCACTAGGGACTAGCAGCTCCTACGAGCAGTACTTC
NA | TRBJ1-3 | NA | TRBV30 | CAWSLAVKSSGNTIYF | TGTGCCTGGAGTCTGGCAGTCAAATCCTCTGGAAACACCATATATTTT
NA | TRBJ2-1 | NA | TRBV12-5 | CASQRWGLSSYNEQFF | TGTGCTAGCCAGAGATGGGGGCTCAGCTCCTACAATGAGCAGTTCTTC
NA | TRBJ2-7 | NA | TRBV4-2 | CASSQEIQYEQYF | TGTGCCAGCAGCCAAGAGATACAGTACGAGCAGTACTTC
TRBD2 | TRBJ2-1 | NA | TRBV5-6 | CASSSLRTSGYNEQFF | TGTGCCAGCAGCTCACTCCGGACTAGCGGATACAATGAGCAGTTCTTC
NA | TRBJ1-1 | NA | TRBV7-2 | CASSKPPAGRRNTEAFF | TGTGCCAGCAGCAAACCCCCGGCGGGCCGTAGAAACACTGAAGCTTTCTTT
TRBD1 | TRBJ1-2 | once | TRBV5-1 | CASSSTGGSIGYTF | TGCGCCAGCAGCTCGACAGGGGGTTCTATTGGCTACACCTTC
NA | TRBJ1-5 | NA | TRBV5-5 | CASSLAVGLSNQPQHF | TGTGCCAGCAGCTTGGCCGTTGGACTTAGCAATCAGCCCCAGCATTTT